The rows below give T cell receptor beta chains drawn from one sample of a study of T cell repertoires in cytomegalovirus infection. One entry per CDR3 protein results from TCRdb running MiXCR on the reads. The data show about 570,000 distinct CDR3 sequences, roughly 43% seen once. These receptors' targets are unknown. Material: cultured PBMCs, obtained from culture after CMV antigen stimulation. The source of these receptors is a human donor in good health (CMV status not recorded). Some clones in this sample may be carry-over from other donors' samples. Each CDR3 is given with its conserved first and last residue. A D gene is named only where the DNA matches it firmly. Clone size, where shown, is once, few, many, or a class for clones that have expanded.

j_call: TRBJ2-3
cdr3_length: 24
d_call: .
v_call: TRBV23-1
clone_size: few
cdr3_aa: CASSQFFHSPAGPTQVRCTDTQYF
cdr3_nt: TGCGCCAGCAGTCAATTTTTCCACTCACCAGCAGGTCCGACCCAAGTAAGATGCACAGATACGCAGTATTTT

j_call: TRBJ2-6
cdr3_length: 17
d_call: TRBD2
v_call: TRBV6-1
clone_size: once
cdr3_aa: CASRGLAGDSGANVLTF
cdr3_nt: TGTGCCAGCAGGGGACTAGCGGGAGACTCCGGGGCCAACGTCCTGACTTTC

j_call: TRBJ2-1
cdr3_length: 15
d_call: .
v_call: TRBV7-2
clone_size: .
cdr3_aa: CASSSPGKLYNEQFF
cdr3_nt: TGTGCCAGCAGCTCACCCGGCAAGTTGTACAATGAGCAGTTCTTC

j_call: TRBJ1-1
cdr3_length: 14
d_call: TRBD1
v_call: TRBV11-2
clone_size: few
cdr3_aa: CASSVSGTGGEAFF
cdr3_nt: TGTGCCAGCAGCGTATCCGGGACAGGGGGCGAAGCTTTCTTT

j_call: TRBJ1-4
cdr3_length: 13
d_call: TRBD1
v_call: TRBV6-1
clone_size: .
cdr3_aa: CASSGGGREKLFF
cdr3_nt: TGTGCCAGCTCCGGAGGGGGCCGGGAAAAACTGTTTTTT

j_call: TRBJ2-3
cdr3_length: 15
d_call: .
v_call: TRBV6-1
clone_size: .
cdr3_aa: CASTAASKSTDTQYF
cdr3_nt: TGTGCCAGCACTGCGGCTAGCAAGAGCACAGATACGCAGTATTTT

j_call: TRBJ1-1
cdr3_length: 14
d_call: .
v_call: TRBV12-3/TRBV12-4
clone_size: .
cdr3_aa: CASSSGPKWTEAFF
cdr3_nt: TGTGCCAGCAGTTCCGGACCGAAGTGGACCGAAGCTTTCTTT

j_call: TRBJ2-3
cdr3_length: 14
d_call: .
v_call: TRBV7-2
clone_size: few
cdr3_aa: CASSMNSGGNTQYF
cdr3_nt: TGTGCCAGCAGTATGAATTCGGGCGGGAATACGCAGTATTTT

j_call: TRBJ2-1
cdr3_length: 13
d_call: .
v_call: TRBV15
clone_size: .
cdr3_aa: CATEDRPYNEQFF
cdr3_nt: TGTGCCACCGAGGACAGACCGTACAATGAGCAGTTCTTC

j_call: TRBJ1-4
cdr3_length: 15
d_call: TRBD1
v_call: TRBV5-1
clone_size: .
cdr3_aa: CASSRGQGNNEKLFF
cdr3_nt: TGCGCCAGCAGCCGAGGACAGGGGAATAATGAAAAACTGTTTTTT

j_call: TRBJ1-2
cdr3_length: 12
d_call: TRBD1
v_call: TRBV12-3/TRBV12-4
clone_size: .
cdr3_aa: CASSGQATGYTF
cdr3_nt: TGTGCCAGCAGTGGACAGGCTACTGGCTACACCTTC

j_call: TRBJ1-1
cdr3_length: 14
d_call: .
v_call: TRBV20-1
clone_size: .
cdr3_aa: CSARLPPGNTEAFF
cdr3_nt: TGCAGTGCTAGGCTGCCACCAGGAAACACTGAAGCTTTCTTT

j_call: TRBJ1-4
cdr3_length: 17
d_call: .
v_call: TRBV5-1
clone_size: .
cdr3_aa: CASSLLPRSQANEKLFF
cdr3_nt: TGCGCCAGCAGCTTGCTCCCCCGAAGCCAAGCTAATGAAAAACTGTTTTTT

j_call: TRBJ1-1
cdr3_length: 12
d_call: .
v_call: TRBV28
clone_size: few
cdr3_aa: CASSPPNTEAFF
cdr3_nt: TGTGCCAGCAGTCCTCCCAACACTGAAGCTTTCTTT

j_call: TRBJ1-1
cdr3_length: 13
d_call: TRBD1
v_call: TRBV6-1
clone_size: .
cdr3_aa: CASRGQDYTEAFF
cdr3_nt: TGTGCCAGCAGAGGACAGGATTACACTGAAGCTTTCTTT

j_call: TRBJ2-3
cdr3_length: 15
d_call: TRBD2
v_call: TRBV25-1
clone_size: once
cdr3_aa: CATAFKAGGGDTQYF
cdr3_nt: TGTGCCACCGCTTTCAAAGCGGGAGGCGGAGATACGCAGTATTTT

j_call: TRBJ1-6
cdr3_length: 16
d_call: TRBD1
v_call: TRBV5-4
clone_size: few
cdr3_aa: CASSVAGGQHNSPLHF
cdr3_nt: TGTGCCAGCAGCGTCGCCGGGGGACAGCATAATTCACCCCTCCACTTT

j_call: TRBJ2-6
cdr3_length: 16
d_call: .
v_call: TRBV7-2
clone_size: many
cdr3_aa: CASRPTGSPGANVLTF
cdr3_nt: TGTGCCAGCAGGCCAACAGGGTCGCCTGGGGCCAACGTCCTGACTTTC

j_call: TRBJ2-7
cdr3_length: 11
d_call: .
v_call: TRBV7-2
clone_size: few
cdr3_aa: CATGSSYEQYF
cdr3_nt: TGTGCCACCGGTTCCTCCTACGAGCAGTACTTC

j_call: TRBJ1-3
cdr3_length: 12
d_call: .
v_call: TRBV9
clone_size: once
cdr3_aa: CASSPPGDTIYF
cdr3_nt: TGTGCCAGCAGCCCCCCGGGCGACACCATATATTTT

j_call: TRBJ2-1
cdr3_length: 13
d_call: TRBD1
v_call: TRBV5-6
clone_size: .
cdr3_aa: CASSLQGYDEQFF
cdr3_nt: TGTGCCAGCAGTTTACAGGGGTACGATGAGCAGTTCTTC

j_call: TRBJ2-7
cdr3_length: 15
d_call: .
v_call: TRBV2
clone_size: many
cdr3_aa: CASSDPQGGLYEQYF
cdr3_nt: TGTGCCAGCAGTGATCCGCAGGGGGGGCTGTACGAGCAGTACTTC

j_call: TRBJ2-7
cdr3_length: 14
d_call: .
v_call: TRBV6-8
clone_size: few
cdr3_aa: CASSSGLYSYEQYF
cdr3_nt: TGTGCCAGCAGTAGTGGACTCTATTCCTACGAGCAGTACTTC

j_call: TRBJ2-7
cdr3_length: 12
d_call: TRBD2
v_call: TRBV7-2
clone_size: .
cdr3_aa: CASGLAGVEQYF
cdr3_nt: TGTGCCAGCGGGCTAGCGGGAGTCGAGCAGTACTTC

j_call: TRBJ2-3
cdr3_length: 16
d_call: .
v_call: TRBV7-2
clone_size: .
cdr3_aa: CASSLGGSAVTDTQYF
cdr3_nt: TGTGCCAGCAGCTTAGGAGGGAGCGCAGTCACAGATACGCAGTATTTT

j_call: TRBJ1-2
cdr3_length: 15
d_call: .
v_call: TRBV2
clone_size: .
cdr3_aa: CASSETQAGGRGYTF
cdr3_nt: TGTGCCAGCAGTGAGACTCAAGCTGGGGGCCGCGGCTACACCTTC

j_call: TRBJ1-2
cdr3_length: 14
d_call: TRBD1
v_call: TRBV4-1
clone_size: few
cdr3_aa: CASSPTGVLYGYTF
cdr3_nt: TGCGCCAGCAGCCCTACAGGGGTTCTCTATGGCTACACCTTC

j_call: TRBJ1-5
cdr3_length: 15
d_call: .
v_call: TRBV6-2/TRBV6-3
clone_size: .
cdr3_aa: CASSYVLQGGQPQHF
cdr3_nt: TGTGCCAGCAGTTACGTTTTACAGGGAGGTCAGCCCCAGCATTTT